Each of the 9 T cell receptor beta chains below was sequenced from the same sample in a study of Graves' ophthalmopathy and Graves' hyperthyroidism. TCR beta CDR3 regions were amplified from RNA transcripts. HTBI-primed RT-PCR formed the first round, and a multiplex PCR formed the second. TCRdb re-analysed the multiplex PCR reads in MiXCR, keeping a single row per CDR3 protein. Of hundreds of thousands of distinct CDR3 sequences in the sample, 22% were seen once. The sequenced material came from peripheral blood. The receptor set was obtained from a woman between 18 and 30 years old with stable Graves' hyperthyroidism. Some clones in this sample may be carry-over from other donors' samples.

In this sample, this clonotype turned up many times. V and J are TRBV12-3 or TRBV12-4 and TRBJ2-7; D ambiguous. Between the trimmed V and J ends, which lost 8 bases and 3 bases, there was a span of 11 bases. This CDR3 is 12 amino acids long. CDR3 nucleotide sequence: TGTGCCAGCTCTTGGTTCGGCTACGAGCAGTACTTC. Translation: CASSWFGYEQYF.

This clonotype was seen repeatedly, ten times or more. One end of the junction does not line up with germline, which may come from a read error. CDR3 loop: CASSYSLGGTPYF. Here the CDR3 DNA reads TGTGCCAGCAGCTACTCCCTGGGCGGGACCCCTTATTTC. The V call is TRBV12-3 or TRBV12-4, the J call TRBJ2-4; TRBD2 might be the D (6 bases). This CDR3 is 13 amino acids long.

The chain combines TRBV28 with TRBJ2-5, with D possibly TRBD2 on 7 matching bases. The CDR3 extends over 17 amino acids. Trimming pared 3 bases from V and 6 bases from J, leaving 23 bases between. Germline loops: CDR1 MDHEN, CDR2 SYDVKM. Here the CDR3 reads CASSLGGRRGRGQTQYF. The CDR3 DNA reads TGTGCCAGCAGTTTGGGAGGGAGAAGGGGCAGGGGACAGACCCAGTACTTC.

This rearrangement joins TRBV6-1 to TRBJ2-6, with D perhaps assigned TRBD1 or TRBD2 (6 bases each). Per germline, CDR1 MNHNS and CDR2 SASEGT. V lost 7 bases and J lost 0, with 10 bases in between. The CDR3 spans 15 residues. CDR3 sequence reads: CASTGGNSGANVLTF. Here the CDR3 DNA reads TGTGCCAGCACCGGGGGCAACTCTGGGGCCAACGTCCTGACTTTC.

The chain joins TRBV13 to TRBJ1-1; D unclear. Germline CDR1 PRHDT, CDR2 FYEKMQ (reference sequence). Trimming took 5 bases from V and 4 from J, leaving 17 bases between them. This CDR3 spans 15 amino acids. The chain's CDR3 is CASSPLSRTSTEAFF. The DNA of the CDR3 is TGTGCCAGCAGCCCCTTGAGCCGGACTAGCACTGAAGCTTTCTTT. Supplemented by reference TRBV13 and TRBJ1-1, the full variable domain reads AAGVIQSPRHLIKEKRETATLKCYPIPRHDTVYWYQQGPGQDPQFLISFYEKMQSDKGSIPDRFSAQQFSDYHSELNMSSLELGDSALYFCASSPLSRTSTEAFFGQGTRLTVV.

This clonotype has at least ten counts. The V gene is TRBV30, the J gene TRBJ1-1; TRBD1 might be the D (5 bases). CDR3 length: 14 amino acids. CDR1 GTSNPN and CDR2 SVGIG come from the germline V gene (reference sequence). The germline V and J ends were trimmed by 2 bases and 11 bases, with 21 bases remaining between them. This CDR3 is CAWSPTRGAGRAFF. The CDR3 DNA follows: TGTGCCTGGAGTCCAACCCGAGGCGCGGGACGGGCTTTCTTT.

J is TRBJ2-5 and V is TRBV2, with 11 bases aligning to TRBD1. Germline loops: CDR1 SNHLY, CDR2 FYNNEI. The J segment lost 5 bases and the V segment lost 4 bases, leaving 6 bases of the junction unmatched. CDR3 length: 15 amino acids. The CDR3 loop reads CASSGGTGGRETQYF. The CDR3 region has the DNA TGTGCCAGCAGTGGAGGGACAGGGGGTCGGGAGACCCAGTACTTC. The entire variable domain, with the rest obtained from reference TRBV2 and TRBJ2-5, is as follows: EPEVTQTPSHQVTQMGQEVILRCVPISNHLYFYWYRQILGQKVEFLVSFYNNEISEKSEIFDDQFSVERPDGSNFTLKIRSTKLEDSAMYFCASSGGTGGRETQYFGPGTRLLVL.

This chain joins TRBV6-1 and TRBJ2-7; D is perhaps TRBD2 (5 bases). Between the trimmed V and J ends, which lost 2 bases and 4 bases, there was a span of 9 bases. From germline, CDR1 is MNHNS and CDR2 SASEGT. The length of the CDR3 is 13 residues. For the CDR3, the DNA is TGTGCCAGCAGTGAAAACCTAGCATACGAGCAGTACTTC. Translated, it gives CASSENLAYEQYF.

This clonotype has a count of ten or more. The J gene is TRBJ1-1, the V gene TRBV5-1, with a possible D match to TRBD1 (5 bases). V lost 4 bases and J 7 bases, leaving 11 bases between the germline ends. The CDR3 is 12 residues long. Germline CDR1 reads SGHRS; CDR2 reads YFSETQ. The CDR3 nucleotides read TGCGCCAGCAGCACCGGGGACCGTGAAGCTTTCTTT. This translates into CASSTGDREAFF.